This T cell receptor beta chain was sequenced for a study of blood T cell repertoires in COVID-19. Turning to the study itself: Acute and convalescent COVID-19 specimens originated in the United States, Italy and Spain.

CDR1 and CDR2 from the germline V gene are MNHEY and SVGAGI. The CDR3 runs 13 residues. V was clipped by 6 bases and J by 2 bases, with 11 bases between them. Repertoires were generated with immunoSEQ multiplex PCR, while TCRdb's copy carries only in-frame clones and drops some. The repertoire holds 35,000 to 50,000 clones, with 76% as singletons. The rearrangement joins TRBV6-5 to TRBJ2-7; possible D gene TRBD1, 5 bases. This TCR came from an elderly man with acute or convalescent COVID-19. Sequenced: peripheral blood. Here the CDR3 reads CASSYSRAYEQYF. In DNA form, the CDR3 reads TGTGCCAGCAGCTATAGCAGGGCCTACGAGCAGTACTTC.